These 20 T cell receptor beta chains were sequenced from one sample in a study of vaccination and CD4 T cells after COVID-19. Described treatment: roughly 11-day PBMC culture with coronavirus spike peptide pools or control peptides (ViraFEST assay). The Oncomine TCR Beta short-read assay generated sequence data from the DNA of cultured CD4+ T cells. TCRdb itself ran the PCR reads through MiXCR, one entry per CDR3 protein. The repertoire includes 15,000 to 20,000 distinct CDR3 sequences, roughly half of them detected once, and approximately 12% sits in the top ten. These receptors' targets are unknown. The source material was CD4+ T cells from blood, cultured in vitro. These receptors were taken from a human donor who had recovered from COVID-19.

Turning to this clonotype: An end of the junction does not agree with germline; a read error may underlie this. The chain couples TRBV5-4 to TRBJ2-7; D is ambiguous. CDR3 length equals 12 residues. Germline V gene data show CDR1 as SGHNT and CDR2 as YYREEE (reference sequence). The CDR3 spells CASSLNVGSVIF. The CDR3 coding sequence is TGTGCCAGCAGCTTAAACGTGGGCAGTGTTATCTTC.

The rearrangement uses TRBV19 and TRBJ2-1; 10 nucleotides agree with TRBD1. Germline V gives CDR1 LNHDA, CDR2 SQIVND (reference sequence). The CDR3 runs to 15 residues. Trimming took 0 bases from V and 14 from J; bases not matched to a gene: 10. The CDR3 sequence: CASSIDHMIGTGEFF. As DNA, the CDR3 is TGTGCCAGTAGTATAGACCACATGATCGGGACAGGGGAGTTCTTC.

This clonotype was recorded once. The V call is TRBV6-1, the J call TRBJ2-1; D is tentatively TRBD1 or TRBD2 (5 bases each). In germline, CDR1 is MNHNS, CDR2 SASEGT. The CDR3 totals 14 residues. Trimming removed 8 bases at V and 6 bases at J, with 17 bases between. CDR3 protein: CASLRDGSLNEQFF. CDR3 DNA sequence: TGTGCCAGCCTCCGGGACGGATCCCTCAATGAGCAGTTCTTC.

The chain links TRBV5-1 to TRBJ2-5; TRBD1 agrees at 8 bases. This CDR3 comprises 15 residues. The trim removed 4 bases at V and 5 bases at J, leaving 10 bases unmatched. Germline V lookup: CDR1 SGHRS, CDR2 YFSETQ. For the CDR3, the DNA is TGCGCCAGCAGCCCCGATCGACAGGGGAGGGAGACCCAGTACTTC. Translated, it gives CASSPDRQGRETQYF.

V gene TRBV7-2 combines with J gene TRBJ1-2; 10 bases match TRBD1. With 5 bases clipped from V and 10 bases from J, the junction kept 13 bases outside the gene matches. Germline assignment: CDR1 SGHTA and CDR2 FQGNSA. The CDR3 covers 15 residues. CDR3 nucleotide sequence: TGTGCCAGCAGCACAACCCCCGGGACAGGGGAGGCCTACACCTTC. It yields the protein CASSTTPGTGEAYTF.

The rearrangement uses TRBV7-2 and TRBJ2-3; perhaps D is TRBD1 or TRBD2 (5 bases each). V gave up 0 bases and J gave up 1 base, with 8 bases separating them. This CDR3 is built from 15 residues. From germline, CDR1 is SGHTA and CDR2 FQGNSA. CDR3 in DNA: TGTGCCAGCAGCTTAGCGCAGGGACGCACAGATACGCAGTATTTT. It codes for CASSLAQGRTDTQYF.

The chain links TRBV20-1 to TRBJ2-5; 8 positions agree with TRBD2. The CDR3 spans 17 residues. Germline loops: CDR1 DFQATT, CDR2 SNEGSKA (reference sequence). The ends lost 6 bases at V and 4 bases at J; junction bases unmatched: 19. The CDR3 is CSARGSSGGAVVETQYF. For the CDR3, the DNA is TGCAGTGCGCGAGGATCGAGCGGGGGAGCCGTTGTAGAGACCCAGTACTTC.

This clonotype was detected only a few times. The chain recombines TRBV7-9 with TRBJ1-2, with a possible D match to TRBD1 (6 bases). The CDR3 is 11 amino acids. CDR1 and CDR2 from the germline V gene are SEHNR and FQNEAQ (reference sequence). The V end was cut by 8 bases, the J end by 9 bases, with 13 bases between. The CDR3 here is CASGLDRSYTF. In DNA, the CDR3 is TGTGCCAGCGGACTTGACAGGAGCTACACCTTC. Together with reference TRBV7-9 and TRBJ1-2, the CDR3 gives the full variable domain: DTGVSQNPRHKITKRGQNVTFRCDPISEHNRLYWYRQTLGQGPEFLTYFQNEAQLEKSRLLSDRFSAERPKGSFSTLEIQRTEQGDSAMYLCASGLDRSYTFGSGTRLTVV.

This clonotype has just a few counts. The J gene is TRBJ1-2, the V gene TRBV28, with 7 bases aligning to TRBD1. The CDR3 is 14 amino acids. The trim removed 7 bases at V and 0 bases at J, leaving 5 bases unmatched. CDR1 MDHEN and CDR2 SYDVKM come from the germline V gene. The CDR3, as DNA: TGTGCCAGCACTCAGGGGGGAGCTAACTATGGCTACACCTTC. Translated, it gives CASTQGGANYGYTF.

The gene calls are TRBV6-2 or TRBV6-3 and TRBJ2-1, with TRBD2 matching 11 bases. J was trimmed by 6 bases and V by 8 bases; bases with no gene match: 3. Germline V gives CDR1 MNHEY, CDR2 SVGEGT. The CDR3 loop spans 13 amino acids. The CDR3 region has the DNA TGTGCCAGCTTAGCGGGGGGGGTCAATGAGCAGTTCTTC. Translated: CASLAGGVNEQFF.

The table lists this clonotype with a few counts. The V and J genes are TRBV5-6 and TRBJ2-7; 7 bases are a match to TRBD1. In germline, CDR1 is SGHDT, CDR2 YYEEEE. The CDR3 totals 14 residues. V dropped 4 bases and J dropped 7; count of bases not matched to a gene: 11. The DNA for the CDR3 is TGTGCCAGCAGCCCGGTGGGACAGAGTTATGAGCAGTACTTC. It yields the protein CASSPVGQSYEQYF. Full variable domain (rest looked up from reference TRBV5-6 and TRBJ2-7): DAGVTQSPTHLIKTRGQQVTLRCSPKSGHDTVSWYQQALGQGPQFIFQYYEEEERQRGNFPDRFSGHQFPNYSSELNVNALLLGDSALYLCASSPVGQSYEQYFGPGTRLTVT.

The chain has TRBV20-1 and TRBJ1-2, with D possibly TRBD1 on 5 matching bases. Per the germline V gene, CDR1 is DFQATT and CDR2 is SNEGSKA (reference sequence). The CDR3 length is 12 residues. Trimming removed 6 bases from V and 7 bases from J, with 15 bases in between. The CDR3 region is CSAAEGVFGYTF. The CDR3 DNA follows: TGCAGTGCGGCAGAAGGGGTGTTTGGCTACACCTTC.

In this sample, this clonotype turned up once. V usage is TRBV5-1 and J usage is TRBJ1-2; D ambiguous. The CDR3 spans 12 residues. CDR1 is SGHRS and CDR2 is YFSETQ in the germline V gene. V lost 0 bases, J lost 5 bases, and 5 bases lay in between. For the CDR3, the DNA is TGCGCCAGCAGCTTGGGGGGATATGGCTACACCTTC. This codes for CASSLGGYGYTF.

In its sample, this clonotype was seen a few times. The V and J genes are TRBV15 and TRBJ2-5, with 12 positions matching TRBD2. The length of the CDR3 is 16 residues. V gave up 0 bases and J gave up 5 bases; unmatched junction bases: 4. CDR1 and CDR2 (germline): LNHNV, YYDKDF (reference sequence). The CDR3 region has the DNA TGTGCCACCAGCAGAGATCGACTAGCGGGAGTCGAGACCCAGTACTTC. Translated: CATSRDRLAGVETQYF. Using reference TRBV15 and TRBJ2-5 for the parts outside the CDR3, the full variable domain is DAMVIQNPRYQVTQFGKPVTLSCSQTLNHNVMYWYQQKSSQAPKLLFHYYDKDFNNEADTPDNFQSRRPNTSFCFLDIRSPGLGDTAMYLCATSRDRLAGVETQYFGPGTRLLVL.

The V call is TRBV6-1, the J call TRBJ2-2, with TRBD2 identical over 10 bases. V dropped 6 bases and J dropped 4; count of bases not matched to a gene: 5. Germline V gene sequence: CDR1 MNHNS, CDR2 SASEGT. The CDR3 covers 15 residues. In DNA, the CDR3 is TGTGCCAGCAGCCTAACTAGCGGGGCCACCGGGGAGCTGTTTTTT. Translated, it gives CASSLTSGATGELFF.

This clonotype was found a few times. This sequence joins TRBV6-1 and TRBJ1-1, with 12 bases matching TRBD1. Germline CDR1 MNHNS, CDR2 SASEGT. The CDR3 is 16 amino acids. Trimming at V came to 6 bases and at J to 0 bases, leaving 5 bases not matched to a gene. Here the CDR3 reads CASSPGTGGMNTEAFF. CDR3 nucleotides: TGTGCCAGCAGCCCTGGGACAGGGGGCATGAACACTGAAGCTTTCTTT.

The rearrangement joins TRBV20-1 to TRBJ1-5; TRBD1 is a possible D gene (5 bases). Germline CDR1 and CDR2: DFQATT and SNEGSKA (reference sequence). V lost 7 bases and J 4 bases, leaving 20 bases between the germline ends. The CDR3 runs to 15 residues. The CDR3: CSVMSDGTLNQPQHF. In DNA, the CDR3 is TGCAGTGTTATGTCCGACGGGACGTTAAATCAGCCCCAGCATTTT.

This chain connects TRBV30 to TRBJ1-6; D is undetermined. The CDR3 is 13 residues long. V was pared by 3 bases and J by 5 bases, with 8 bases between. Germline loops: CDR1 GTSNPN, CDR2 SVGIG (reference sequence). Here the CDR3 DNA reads TGTGCCTGGAGGGTACTGGATAATTCACCCCTCCACTTT. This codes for CAWRVLDNSPLHF.

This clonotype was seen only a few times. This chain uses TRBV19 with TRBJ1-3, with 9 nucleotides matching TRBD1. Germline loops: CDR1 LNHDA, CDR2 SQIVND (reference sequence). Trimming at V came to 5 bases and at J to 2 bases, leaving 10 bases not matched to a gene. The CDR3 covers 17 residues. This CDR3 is CASSVRTGVFTGNTIYF. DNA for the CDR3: TGTGCCAGTAGTGTCCGGACAGGGGTGTTTACTGGAAACACCATATATTTT.

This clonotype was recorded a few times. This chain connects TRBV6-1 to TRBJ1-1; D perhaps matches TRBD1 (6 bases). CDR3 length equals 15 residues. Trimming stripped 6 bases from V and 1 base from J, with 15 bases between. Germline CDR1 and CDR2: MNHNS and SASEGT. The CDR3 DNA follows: TGTGCCAGCAGCGGGCAACAGGGTGGGAACACTGAAGCTTTCTTT. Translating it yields CASSGQQGGNTEAFF.